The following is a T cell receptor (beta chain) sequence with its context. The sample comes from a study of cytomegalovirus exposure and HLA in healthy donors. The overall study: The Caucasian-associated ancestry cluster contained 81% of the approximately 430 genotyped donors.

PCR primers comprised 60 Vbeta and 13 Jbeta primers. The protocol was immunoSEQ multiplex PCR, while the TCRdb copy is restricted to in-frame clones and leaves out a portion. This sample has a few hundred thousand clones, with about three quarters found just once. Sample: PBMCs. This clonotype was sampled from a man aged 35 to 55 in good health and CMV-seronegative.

CDR3 nucleotide sequence: TGTGCCAGCTCACCCGTCGGTGCAGGGAACACCGGGGAGCTGTTTTTT. Its translation: CASSPVGAGNTGELFF. The genes are TRBV18 and TRBJ2-2; D is uncertain. Germline CDR1 is KGHSH and CDR2 is LQKENI. The CDR3 runs to 16 residues. The V end lost 3 bases, the J end lost 1 base, and 12 bases lay between the germline ends. The full variable domain, rest sourced from reference TRBV18 and TRBJ2-2, is NAGVMQNPRHLVRRRGQEARLRCSPMKGHSHVYWYRQLPEEGLKFMVYLQKENIIDESGMPKERFSAEFPKEGPSILRIQQVVRGDSAAYFCASSPVGAGNTGELFFGEGSRLTVL.